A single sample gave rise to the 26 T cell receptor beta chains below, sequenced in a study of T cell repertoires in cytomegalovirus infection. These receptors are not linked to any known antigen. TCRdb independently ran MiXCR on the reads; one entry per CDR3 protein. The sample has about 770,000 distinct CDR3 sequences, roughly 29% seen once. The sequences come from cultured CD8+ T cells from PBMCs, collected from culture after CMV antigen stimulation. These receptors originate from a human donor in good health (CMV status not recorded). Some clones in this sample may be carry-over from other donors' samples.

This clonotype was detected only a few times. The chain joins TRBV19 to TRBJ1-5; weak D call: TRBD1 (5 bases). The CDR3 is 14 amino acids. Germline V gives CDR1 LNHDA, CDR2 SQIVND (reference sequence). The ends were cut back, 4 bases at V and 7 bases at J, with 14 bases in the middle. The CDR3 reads CASSTQGLGQPQHF. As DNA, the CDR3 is TGTGCCAGTAGTACGCAGGGATTGGGGCAGCCCCAGCATTTT.

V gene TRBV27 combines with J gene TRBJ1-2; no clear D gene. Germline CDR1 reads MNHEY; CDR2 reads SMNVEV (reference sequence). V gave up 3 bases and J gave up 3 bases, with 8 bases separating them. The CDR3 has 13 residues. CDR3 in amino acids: CASSLLPHYGYTF. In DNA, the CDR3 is TGTGCCAGCAGTTTGCTACCGCACTATGGCTACACCTTC.

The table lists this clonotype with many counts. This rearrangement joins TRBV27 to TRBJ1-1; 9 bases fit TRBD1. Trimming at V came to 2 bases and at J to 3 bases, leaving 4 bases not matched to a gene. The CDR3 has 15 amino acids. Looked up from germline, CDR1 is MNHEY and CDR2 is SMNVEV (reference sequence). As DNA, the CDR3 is TGTGCCAGCAGTTTAACAGGGGGCGAGGACACTGAAGCTTTCTTT. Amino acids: CASSLTGGEDTEAFF.

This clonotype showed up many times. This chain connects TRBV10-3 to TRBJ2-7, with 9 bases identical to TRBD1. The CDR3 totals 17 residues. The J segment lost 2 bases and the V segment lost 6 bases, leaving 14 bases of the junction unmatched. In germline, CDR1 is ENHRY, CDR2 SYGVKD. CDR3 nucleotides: TGTGCCATCAGGAGGACACTCCTGGACAGGGGCACCTACGAGCAGTACTTC. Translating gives CAIRRTLLDRGTYEQYF.

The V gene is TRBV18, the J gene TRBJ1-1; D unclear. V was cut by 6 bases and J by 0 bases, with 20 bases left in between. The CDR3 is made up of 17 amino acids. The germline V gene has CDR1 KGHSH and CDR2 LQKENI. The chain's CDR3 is CASSPLDFQELNTEAFF. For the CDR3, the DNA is TGTGCCAGCTCTCCCTTGGACTTCCAGGAGCTGAACACTGAAGCTTTCTTT.

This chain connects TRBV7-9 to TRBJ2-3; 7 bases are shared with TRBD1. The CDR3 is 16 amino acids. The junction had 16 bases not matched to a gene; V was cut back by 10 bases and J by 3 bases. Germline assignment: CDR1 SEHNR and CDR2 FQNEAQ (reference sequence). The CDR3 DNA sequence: TGTGCCAACCAAGTCCCGGACAGGCGGACTACAGATACGCAGTATTTT. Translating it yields CANQVPDRRTTDTQYF.

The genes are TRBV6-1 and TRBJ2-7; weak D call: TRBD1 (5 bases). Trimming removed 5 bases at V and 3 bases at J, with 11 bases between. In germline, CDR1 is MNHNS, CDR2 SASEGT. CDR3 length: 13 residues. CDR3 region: CASSQGHLYEQYV. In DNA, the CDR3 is TGTGCCAGCAGTCAGGGTCACCTCTACGAGCAGTACGTC.

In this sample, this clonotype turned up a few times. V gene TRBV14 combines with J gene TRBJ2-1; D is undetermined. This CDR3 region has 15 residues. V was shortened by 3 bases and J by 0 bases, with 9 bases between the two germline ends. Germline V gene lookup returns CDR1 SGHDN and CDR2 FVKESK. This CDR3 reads CASSQYMSSYNEQFF. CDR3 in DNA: TGTGCCAGCAGCCAGTACATGAGCTCCTACAATGAGCAGTTCTTC.

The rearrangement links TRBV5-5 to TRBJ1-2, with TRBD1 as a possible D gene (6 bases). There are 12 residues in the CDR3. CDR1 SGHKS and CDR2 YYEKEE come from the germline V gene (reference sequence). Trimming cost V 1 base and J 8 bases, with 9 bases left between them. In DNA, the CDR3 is TGTGCCAGCAGCTTGAGGGGGTTCGGCTACACCTTC. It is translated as CASSLRGFGYTF.

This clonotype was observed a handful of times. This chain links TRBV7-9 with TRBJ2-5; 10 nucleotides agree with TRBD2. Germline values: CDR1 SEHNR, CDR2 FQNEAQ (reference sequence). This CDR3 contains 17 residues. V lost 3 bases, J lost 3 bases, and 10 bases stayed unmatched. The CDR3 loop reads CASSFPSGGRTEETQYF. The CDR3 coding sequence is TGTGCCAGCAGCTTCCCTAGCGGGGGTAGAACCGAAGAGACCCAGTACTTC.

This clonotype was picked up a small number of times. This chain's CDR3 is CASSFGGLIYGYTF. The CDR3 DNA reads as TGTGCCAGCAGCTTTGGGGGGCTCATCTATGGCTACACCTTC. The chain carries TRBV7-6 and TRBJ1-2, with a possible D match to TRBD1 (6 bases). This CDR3 comprises 14 residues. Germline V gives CDR1 SGHVS, CDR2 FNYEAQ. Trimming took 3 bases from V and 4 from J, leaving 12 bases between them.

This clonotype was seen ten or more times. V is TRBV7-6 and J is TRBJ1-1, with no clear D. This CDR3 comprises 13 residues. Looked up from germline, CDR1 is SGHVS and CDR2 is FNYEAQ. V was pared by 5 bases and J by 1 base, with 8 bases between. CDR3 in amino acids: CASSQTENTEAFF. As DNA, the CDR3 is TGTGCCAGCAGCCAGACTGAGAACACTGAAGCTTTCTTT.

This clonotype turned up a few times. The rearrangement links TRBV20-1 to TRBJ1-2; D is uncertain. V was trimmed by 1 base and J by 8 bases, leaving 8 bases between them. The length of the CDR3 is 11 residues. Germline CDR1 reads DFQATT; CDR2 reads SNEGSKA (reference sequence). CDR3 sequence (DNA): TGCAGTGCTAGAGCTGACGGCGGCTACACCTTC. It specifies CSARADGGYTF.

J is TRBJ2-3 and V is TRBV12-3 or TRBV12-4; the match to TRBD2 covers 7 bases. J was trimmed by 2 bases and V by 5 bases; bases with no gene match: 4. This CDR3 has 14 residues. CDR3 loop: CASSQSGTTDTQYF. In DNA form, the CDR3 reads TGTGCCAGCAGTCAAAGCGGGACCACAGATACGCAGTATTTT.

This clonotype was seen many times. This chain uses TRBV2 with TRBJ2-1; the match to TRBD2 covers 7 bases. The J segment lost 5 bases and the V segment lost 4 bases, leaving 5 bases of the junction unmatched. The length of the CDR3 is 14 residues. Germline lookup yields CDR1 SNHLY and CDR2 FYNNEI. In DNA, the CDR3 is TGTGCCAGCAGTGTGTTAGCGGGCCACAATGAGCAGTTCTTC. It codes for CASSVLAGHNEQFF.

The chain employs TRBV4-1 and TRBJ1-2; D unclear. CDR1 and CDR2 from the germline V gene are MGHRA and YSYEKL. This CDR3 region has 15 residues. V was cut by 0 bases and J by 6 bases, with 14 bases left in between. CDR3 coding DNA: TGCGCCAGCAGCCAAGAGAGTATCGCAACGGATGGCTACACCTTC. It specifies CASSQESIATDGYTF.

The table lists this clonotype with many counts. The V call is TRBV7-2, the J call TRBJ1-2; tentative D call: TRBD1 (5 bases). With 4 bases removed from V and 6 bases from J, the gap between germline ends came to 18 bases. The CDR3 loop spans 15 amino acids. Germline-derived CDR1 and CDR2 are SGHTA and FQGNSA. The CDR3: CASSYPGTEIDGYTF. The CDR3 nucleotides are TGTGCCAGCAGCTACCCCGGGACGGAAATAGATGGCTACACCTTC.

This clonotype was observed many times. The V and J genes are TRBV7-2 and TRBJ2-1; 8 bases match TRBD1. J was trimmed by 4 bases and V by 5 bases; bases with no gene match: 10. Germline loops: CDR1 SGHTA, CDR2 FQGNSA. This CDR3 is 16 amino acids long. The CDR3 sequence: CASSPRPRGPYNEQFF. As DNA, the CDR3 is TGTGCCAGCAGCCCCCGACCCAGGGGGCCGTACAATGAGCAGTTCTTC. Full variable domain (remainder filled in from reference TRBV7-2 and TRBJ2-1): GAGVSQSPSNKVTEKGKDVELRCDPISGHTALYWYRQSLGQGLEFLIYFQGNSAPDKSGLPSDRFSAERTGGSVSTLTIQRTQQEDSAVYLCASSPRPRGPYNEQFFGPGTRLTVL.

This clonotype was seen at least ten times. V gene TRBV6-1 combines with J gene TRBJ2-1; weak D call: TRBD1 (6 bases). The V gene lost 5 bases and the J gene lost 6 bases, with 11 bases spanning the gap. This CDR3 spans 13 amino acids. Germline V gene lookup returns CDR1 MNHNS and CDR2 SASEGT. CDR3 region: CASSLGTPNEQFF. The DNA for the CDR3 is TGTGCCAGCAGTTTAGGGACACCCAATGAGCAGTTCTTC.

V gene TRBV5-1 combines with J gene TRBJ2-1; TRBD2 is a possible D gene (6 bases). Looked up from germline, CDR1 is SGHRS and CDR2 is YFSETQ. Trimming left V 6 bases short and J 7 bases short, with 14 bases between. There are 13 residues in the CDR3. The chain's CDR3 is CASKIGGGNEQFF. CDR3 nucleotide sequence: TGCGCCAGCAAAATCGGTGGGGGGAATGAGCAGTTCTTC. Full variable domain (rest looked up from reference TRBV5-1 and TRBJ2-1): KAGVTQTPRYLIKTRGQQVTLSCSPISGHRSVSWYQQTPGQGLQFLFEYFSETQRNKGNFPGRFSGRQFSNSRSEMNVSTLELGDSALYLCASKIGGGNEQFFGPGTRLTVL.

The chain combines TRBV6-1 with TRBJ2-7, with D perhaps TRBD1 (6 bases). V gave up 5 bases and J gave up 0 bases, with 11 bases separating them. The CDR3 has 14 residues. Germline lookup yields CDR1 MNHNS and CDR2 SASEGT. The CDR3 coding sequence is TGTGCCAGCAGTTCCCCCAGGGGCTCCTACGAGCAGTACTTC. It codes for CASSSPRGSYEQYF.

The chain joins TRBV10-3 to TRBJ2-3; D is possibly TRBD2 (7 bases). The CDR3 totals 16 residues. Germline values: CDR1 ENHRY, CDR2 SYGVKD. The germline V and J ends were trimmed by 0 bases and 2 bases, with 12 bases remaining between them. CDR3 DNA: TGTGCCATCAGTGAGTCGTCCGGGGGGCACACAGATACGCAGTATTTT. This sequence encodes CAISESSGGHTDTQYF.

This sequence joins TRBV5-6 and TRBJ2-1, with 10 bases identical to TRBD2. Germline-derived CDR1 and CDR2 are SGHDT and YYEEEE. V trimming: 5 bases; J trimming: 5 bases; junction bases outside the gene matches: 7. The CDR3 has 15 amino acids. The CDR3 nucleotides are TGTGCCAGCAGTTTTGGGACTAGCGACCACAATGAGCAGTTCTTC. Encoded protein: CASSFGTSDHNEQFF.

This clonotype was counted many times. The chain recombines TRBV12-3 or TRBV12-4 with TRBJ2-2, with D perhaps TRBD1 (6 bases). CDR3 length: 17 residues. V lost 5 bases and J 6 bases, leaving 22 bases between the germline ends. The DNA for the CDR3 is TGTGCCAGCAGTATCCCGTGGACAGTCTCCTGGGCCGGGGAGCTGTTTTTT. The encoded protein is CASSIPWTVSWAGELFF.

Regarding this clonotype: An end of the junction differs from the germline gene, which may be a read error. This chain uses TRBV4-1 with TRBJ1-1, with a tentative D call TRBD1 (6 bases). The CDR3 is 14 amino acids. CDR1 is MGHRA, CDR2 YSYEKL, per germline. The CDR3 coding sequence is TGTGCCAGCAGCCAATCGACAGGCACCACTGAAGCTTTCTTT. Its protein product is CASSQSTGTTEAFF.

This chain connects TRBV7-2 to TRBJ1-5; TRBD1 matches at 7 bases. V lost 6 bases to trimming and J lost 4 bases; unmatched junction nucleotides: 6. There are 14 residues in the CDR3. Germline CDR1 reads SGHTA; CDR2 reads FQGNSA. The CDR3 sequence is CASSWGQPNQPQHF. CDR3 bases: TGTGCCAGCAGTTGGGGACAGCCAAATCAGCCCCAGCATTTT.